This T cell receptor (beta chain) was retrieved from a study of shared clonotypes between healthy human individuals. The naive CD8 fraction comprised CD45RO-negative cells positively selected for CCR7 and excluded terminally differentiated effector memory CD45RA+ cells. Caucasian adults living in Nashville, Tennessee, provided all samples. The assay was immunoSEQ multiplex PCR, and TCRdb's table has in-frame clones only and misses some. The sample includes about 1.9 million clones, 93% of them seen just once. Study-level findings and limits: It was observed that roughly 5% of naive CD4 clonotypes were shared across several donors. Deeper or shallower sequencing was expected to change how clonotypes are shared among donors. The generation probabilities recorded for non-shared clonotypes fell below those of clonotypes shared by all four donors.

About this clone itself: Its target is not known.

The clonotype originates from a man between 18 and 35 years old in good health. Some clones in this sample may be carry-over from other donors' samples. Material for sequencing was naive CD8+ T cells from PBMCs.

Here the CDR3 reads CASSFLGGVNEQYF. CDR3 bases: TGCGCCAGCAGCTTCCTCGGGGGAGTCAACGAGCAGTACTTC. This chain links TRBV5-1 with TRBJ2-7; a possible D gene is TRBD2 (6 bases). The V gene lost 2 bases and the J gene lost 5 bases, with 14 bases spanning the gap. This CDR3 spans 14 amino acids. From germline, CDR1 is SGHRS and CDR2 YFSETQ.